A selection of T cell receptor beta chains follows, all from one sample in a study of blood T cells in healthy people across ages. From the 5' RACE reads, TCRdb called clonotypes with MiXCR, one entry per CDR3 protein. This repertoire shows some 1.4 million distinct CDR3 sequences, around 39% found once; its top ten account for 7.9%. The sample taken for sequencing was blood. The receptor source for this set is a young woman in good health. Each CDR3 is given with its conserved first and last residue. A D gene is named only where the DNA matches it firmly. Size is stated for part of the rows, as once, few or many counts, or as a class when the clone is expanded.

D: TRBD2; J: TRBJ2-5; V: TRBV10-2; length: 15; size: .; DNA: TGCGCCAGCAGCTTTTTACGGGGGGGAGGCGAGACCCAGTACTTC; CDR3: CASSFLRGGGETQYF
D: TRBD2; J: TRBJ2-3; V: TRBV11-2; length: 15; size: .; DNA: TGTGCCAGCAGCCTCGGACTAGCGGGGGGGCACGCGCAGTATTTT; CDR3: CASSLGLAGGHAQYF
D: .; J: TRBJ2-1; V: TRBV18; length: 13; size: few; DNA: TGTGCCAGCTCGTCCGCCTCAGGTAATGAGCAGTTCTTC; CDR3: CASSSASGNEQFF
D: .; J: TRBJ1-1; V: TRBV5-6; length: 14; size: .; DNA: TGTGCCAGCAGCAGGGGTGCGGGTCCGACTGAAGCTTTCTTT; CDR3: CASSRGAGPTEAFF
D: .; J: TRBJ2-1; V: TRBV6-6; length: 12; size: .; DNA: TGTGCCAGCAGTTTAGGACTATTTGAGCAGTTCTTC; CDR3: CASSLGLFEQFF
D: .; J: TRBJ2-3; V: TRBV11-2; length: 14; size: many; DNA: TGCGCCAGCAGCTTGGGGGCCCGAACAGATACGCAGTATTTT; CDR3: CASSLGARTDTQYF
D: .; J: TRBJ2-6; V: TRBV11-2; length: 19; size: .; DNA: TGTGCCAGCAGCTTAGATTCCGGGACCGGCTTCCCTGGGGCCAACGTCCTGACTTTC; CDR3: CASSLDSGTGFPGANVLTF
D: .; J: TRBJ2-1; V: TRBV6-6; length: 16; size: .; DNA: TGTGCCAGCAGTTCCCCCCCCGGGCTTACCTACAATGAGCAGTTCTTC; CDR3: CASSSPPGLTYNEQFF
D: TRBD1; J: TRBJ1-2; V: TRBV6-5; length: 14; size: .; DNA: TGTGCCAGCAGTGACGACAGGGCCAACTATGGCTACACCTTC; CDR3: CASSDDRANYGYTF
D: .; J: TRBJ2-7; V: TRBV20-1; length: 13; size: .; DNA: TGCAGTGCTAGGGGCGGGGAGCTGAACGAGCAGTACTTC; CDR3: CSARGGELNEQYF
D: .; J: TRBJ1-2; V: TRBV27; length: 15; size: .; DNA: TGTGCCAGCAGCCGCAGTCAGGTCGAAAGATATGGCTACACCTTC; CDR3: CASSRSQVERYGYTF